The 21 T cell receptor beta chains in this list originate from one sample, sequenced in a study of tumor and adjacent non-tumor tissue in lung cancer. No cell sorting was done before RNA was extracted from the tissue. TCRbeta libraries were built with three rounds of nested PCR, modified from ARM-PCR. MiXCR was run by TCRdb on the multiplex PCR reads, yielding one entry per CDR3 protein. The sample consists of about 68,000 distinct CDR3 sequences, 60% of them appearing once. Sequences were obtained from lung tumor tissue. Source of these receptors: a man between 45 and 60 years old with non-small cell lung cancer.

The sample holds many counts of this clonotype. CDR3 residues: CASRAIATNEKLFF. In nucleotides, the CDR3 is TGTGCCAGCAGGGCGATTGCAACTAATGAAAAACTGTTTTTT. The V call is TRBV6-5, the J call TRBJ1-4; no reliable D call. V was trimmed by 6 bases and J by 0 bases, leaving 8 bases between them. CDR3 length: 14 residues. Germline V CDR1 and CDR2: MNHEY, SVGAGI.

A remark on this clonotype: Relative to the germline gene, one junction end is altered; a read error may explain this. This sequence joins TRBV11-3 and TRBJ2-1; possibly TRBD1 for D (6 bases). The length of the CDR3 is 14 residues. Germline CDR1 reads SGHNT; CDR2 reads YENEEA. The CDR3 here is CASGLDRTDNEQSF. In nucleotides, the CDR3 is TGTGCCAGCGGCTTAGATCGGACAGACAATGAGCAGTCCTTC.

There are a few counts of this clonotype. V usage is TRBV20-1 and J usage is TRBJ2-7; 8 bases align to TRBD1. Germline V lookup: CDR1 DFQATT, CDR2 SNEGSKA (reference sequence). After removal of 0 bases from V and 2 bases from J, the junction contained 6 bases not matched to a gene. The CDR3 runs 15 residues. The CDR3 DNA follows: TGCAGTGCTAGAGAAATAGAACAGGGGGCCTACGAGCAGTACTTC. Translation: CSAREIEQGAYEQYF.

This clonotype has more than one count but fewer than ten. The V call is TRBV5-1, the J call TRBJ2-1; D gene ambiguous. V lost 4 bases, J lost 5 bases, and 16 bases lay in between. The CDR3 consists of 15 residues. Looked up from germline, CDR1 is SGHRS and CDR2 is YFSETQ. CDR3 sequence: CASSKELSINNEQFF. The CDR3, as DNA: TGCGCCAGCAGCAAGGAGCTCTCTATTAACAATGAGCAGTTCTTC.

Comment on this clonotype: The junction and the germline gene differ at one end; a read error may be behind it. The rearrangement links TRBV24-1 to TRBJ2-3, with D tentatively TRBD2 (7 bases). Germline V gene lookup returns CDR1 KGHDR and CDR2 SFDVKD. The CDR3 totals 19 residues. The CDR3 DNA is TGTGCCACCAGTGATTTTCGTGGGGGTCAGCGCAACATCAGGGGAGGGCAGTATTTC. This sequence encodes CATSDFRGGQRNIRGGQYF.

This clonotype was counted a few times. This clone may be a read error of a much larger clone one base away. The V and J genes are TRBV6-6 and TRBJ2-7; TRBD1 agrees at 7 bases. The CDR3 is 12 amino acids. Unmatched junction bases numbered 7, after V lost 10 bases and J lost 4 bases. Germline V gene sequence: CDR1 MNHNY, CDR2 SVGAGI (reference sequence). In DNA, the CDR3 is TGTGCCACCGGACAGGATATGTACGAGCAGTACTTC. It encodes CATGQDMYEQYF.

The sample holds many counts of this clonotype. The chain combines TRBV5-1 with TRBJ2-5; D ambiguous. This CDR3 comprises 13 residues. Looked up from germline, CDR1 is SGHRS and CDR2 is YFSETQ. V shed 4 bases and J shed 2 bases, with 9 bases lying between them. The CDR3 DNA is TGCGCCAGCAGCAGTTCAATTCAAGAGACCCAGTACTTC. Translating gives CASSSSIQETQYF.

V and J are TRBV10-1 and TRBJ2-3; no firm D call. Per the germline V gene, CDR1 is WNHNN and CDR2 is SYGVQD (reference sequence). V lost 2 bases to trimming and J lost 1 base, with 4 bases between them. This CDR3 is 13 amino acids long. CDR3 DNA sequence: TGCGCCAGCAGTGAGGTTGGCACAGATACGCAGTATTTT. Translated: CASSEVGTDTQYF.

This clonotype was counted ten times or more. The chain uses TRBV6-6 and TRBJ2-1, with D hard to call. Trimming stripped 11 bases from V and 4 bases from J, with 9 bases between. Germline assignment: CDR1 MNHNY and CDR2 SVGAGI (reference sequence). The CDR3 sequence is 11 residues long. The CDR3 spells CAAEAYNEQFF. In DNA, the CDR3 is TGTGCCGCGGAAGCTTACAATGAGCAGTTCTTC.

As for this clonotype: This may arise from a read error, as a much more abundant clone is one base away. The chain combines TRBV6-5 with TRBJ2-3; TRBD2 aligns across 7 bases. J was trimmed by 5 bases and V by 6 bases; bases with no gene match: 17. The CDR3 contains 17 residues. In germline, CDR1 is MNHEY, CDR2 SVGAGI. The CDR3 sequence: CASSQGLVGQGRDTQYF. As DNA, the CDR3 is TGTGCCAGCAGCCAAGGACTAGTGGGCCAAGGGAGAGATACGCAGTATTTT.

Comment on this clonotype: With a much larger clone just one base away, this may be a read error. The J gene is TRBJ1-5, the V gene TRBV7-8; 7 bases align to TRBD1. Germline V CDR1 and CDR2: SGHVS, FQNEAQ. The CDR3 runs 15 residues. CDR3: CASSSTGYSNQLQHF. In DNA, the CDR3 is TGTGCCAGCAGCTCGACAGGGTATAGCAATCAGCTCCAGCATTTT.

This sequence joins TRBV11-2 and TRBJ2-2; D is uncertain. The germline gives CDR1 SGHAT, CDR2 FQNNGV. The CDR3 extends over 14 amino acids. Trimming left V 10 bases short and J 6 bases short, with 18 bases between. The CDR3 nucleotides read TGTGCCAACAGTTTATATAAGGGCCCCGGGGAGCTGTTTTTT. It is translated as CANSLYKGPGELFF.

The chain joins TRBV12-3 or TRBV12-4 to TRBJ1-5, with a tentative D call TRBD1 (6 bases). This CDR3 comprises 14 residues. V was pared by 4 bases and J by 4 bases, with 11 bases between. The CDR3 sequence is CASSSMGHNQPQHF. The CDR3 nucleotides are TGTGCCAGCAGTTCCATGGGACATAATCAGCCCCAGCATTTT.

Note on this clonotype: This sequence may be a read error, since a much larger clone differs from it by one base. The rearrangement joins TRBV6-1 to TRBJ1-2, with no clear D. The CDR3 covers 15 residues. Germline values: CDR1 MNHNS, CDR2 SASEGT. The CDR3 nucleotides are TGTGCCAGCAGTGAAGGGAGTTGGATAGCCTATGACTACACCTTC. This encodes CASSEGSWIAYDYTF.

This clonotype occurred a few times. A read error may explain this, as a much larger clone is one base away. The J gene is TRBJ1-1, the V gene TRBV14; the D is unclear. V dropped 3 bases and J dropped 5 bases, with 10 bases sitting between them. Germline V gene data show CDR1 as SGHDN and CDR2 as FVKESK. The CDR3 contains 13 residues. CDR3 amino acids: CASSHYIRTEAFF. CDR3 sequence (DNA): TGTGCCAGCAGCCACTACATCCGGACTGAAGCTTTCTTT.

The V and J genes are TRBV4-1 and TRBJ2-7, with D unclear. Germline values: CDR1 MGHRA, CDR2 YSYEKL. Between the trimmed V and J ends, which lost 0 bases and 2 bases, there was a span of 14 bases. CDR3 length: 16 amino acids. The CDR3 loop reads CASSQEWSSRTYEQYF. In DNA, the CDR3 is TGCGCCAGCAGCCAAGAGTGGTCGTCCAGGACCTACGAGCAGTACTTC.

This clonotype was recorded only once. This rearrangement joins TRBV4-1 to TRBJ1-2; D is undetermined. The CDR3 spans 12 residues. Germline-derived CDR1 and CDR2 are MGHRA and YSYEKL. The V end was cut by 5 bases, the J end by 5 bases, with 9 bases between. The CDR3 is CASSTQIYGYTF. The CDR3 region has the DNA TGCGCCAGCAGCACCCAAATATATGGCTACACCTTC.

This clonotype was detected many times. The rearrangement links TRBV11-2 to TRBJ2-5, with a weak D call TRBD2 (6 bases). The CDR3 spans 13 residues. Germline V gene sequence: CDR1 SGHAT, CDR2 FQNNGV. V was shortened by 3 bases and J by 4 bases, with 9 bases between the two germline ends. CDR3 in DNA: TGTGCCAGCAGCTTTTGGAGGGGAGAGACCCAGTACTTC. The encoded protein is CASSFWRGETQYF.

This clonotype was detected many times. The rearrangement links TRBV6-1 to TRBJ2-3; D is unresolved. Germline V gives CDR1 MNHNS, CDR2 SASEGT. This CDR3 is built from 11 residues. Between the trimmed V and J ends, which lost 5 bases and 8 bases, there was a span of 8 bases. CDR3 residues: CASSPPGTQYF. The CDR3 DNA is TGTGCCAGCAGTCCGCCGGGTACGCAGTATTTT.

To note about this clonotype: The junction differs from germline at one of its ends, possibly a read error. The chain is built from TRBV11-2 and TRBJ2-2, with D hard to call. Germline V gene sequence: CDR1 SGHAT, CDR2 FQNNGV. The CDR3 loop spans 14 amino acids. Here the CDR3 reads CASTVLKGTAELFF. Here the CDR3 DNA reads TGTGCCAGCACCGTTTTAAAGGGCACCGCGGAGCTGTTCTTT. The full variable domain, with the rest looked up from reference TRBV11-2 and TRBJ2-2, is EAGVAQSPRYKIIEKRQSVAFWCNPISGHATLYWYQQILGQGPKLLIQFQNNGVVDDSQLPKDRFSAERLKGVDSTLKIQPAKLEDSAVYLCASTVLKGTAELFFGEGSRLTVL.

The rearrangement uses TRBV7-9 and TRBJ1-4, with D possibly matching TRBD1 (5 bases). V lost 3 bases to trimming and J lost 17 bases, with 25 bases between them. Germline V gene sequence: CDR1 SEHNR, CDR2 FQNEAQ (reference sequence). The CDR3 totals 15 residues. This chain's CDR3 is CASSLDLGTGTTLFF. Written as DNA, the CDR3 is TGTGCCAGCAGCTTGGACTTGGGGACCGGGACGACGCTATTTTTT.